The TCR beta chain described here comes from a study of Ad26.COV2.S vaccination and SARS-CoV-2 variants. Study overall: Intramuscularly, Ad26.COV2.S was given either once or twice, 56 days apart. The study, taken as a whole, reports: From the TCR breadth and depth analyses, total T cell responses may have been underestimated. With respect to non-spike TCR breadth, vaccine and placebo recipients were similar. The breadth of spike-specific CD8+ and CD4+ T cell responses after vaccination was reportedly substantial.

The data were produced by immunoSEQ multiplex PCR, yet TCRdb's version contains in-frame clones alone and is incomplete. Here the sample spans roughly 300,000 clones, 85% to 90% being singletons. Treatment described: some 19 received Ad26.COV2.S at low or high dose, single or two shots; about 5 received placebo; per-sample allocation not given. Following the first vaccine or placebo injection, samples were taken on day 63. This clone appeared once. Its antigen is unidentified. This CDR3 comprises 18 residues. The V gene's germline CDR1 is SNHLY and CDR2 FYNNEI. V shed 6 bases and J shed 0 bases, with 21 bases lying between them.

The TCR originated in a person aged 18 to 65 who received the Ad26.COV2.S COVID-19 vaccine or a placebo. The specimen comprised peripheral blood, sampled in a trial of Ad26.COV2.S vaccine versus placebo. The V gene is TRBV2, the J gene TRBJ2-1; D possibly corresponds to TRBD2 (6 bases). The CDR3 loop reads CASSEEGNPRASYNEQFF. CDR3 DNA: TGTGCCAGCAGCGAGGAGGGGAACCCGAGGGCCTCCTACAATGAGCAGTTCTTC.